Below, one T cell receptor beta chain is given with its context. Sequenced by immunoSEQ multiplex PCR; TCRdb stores in-frame clones only, minus some. Of roughly 90,000 clones detected, around 93% appear once; the ten largest clones hold around 2%. The record originates from a study of T cell changes during pregnancy in multiple sclerosis. In germline, CDR1 is MNHEY, CDR2 SVGAGI. The CDR3 has 13 amino acids. Trimming stripped 4 bases from V and 6 bases from J, with 11 bases between. The sequence was obtained from a female donor in good health, enrolled as a control in a pregnancy study. The chain joins TRBV6-5 to TRBJ2-3; the D gene is possibly TRBD2 (5 bases). The sequencing used peripheral blood, collected in the first trimester of pregnancy. The CDR3 DNA follows: TGTGCCAGCAGTTCCGGGGTACCCGATACGCAGTATTTT. Protein sequence: CASSSGVPDTQYF.